This T cell receptor beta chain was recovered during a study of cytomegalovirus exposure and HLA in healthy donors (dated 2017 in TCRdb). Looking at the study overall: An earlier analysis of 587 of the donors reported approximately 300 Gb of sequence data and 95 million to 130 million unique TCR beta sequences obtained from about 179 million T cells. Roughly 300 gigabases of sequencing data and around 85 million unique TCR sequences made up an early release that covered 640 HLA-typed donors. The genetic ancestry cluster associated with self-reported Caucasian donors included about four fifths of the 300 to 400 genotyped donors. The study was designed to test whether signatures of past pathogen exposure could be identified by cataloging public T cell receptors. Using immunosequencing, the study profiled T cell repertoires from approximately 700 subjects and related those repertoires to cytomegalovirus serostatus. Besides the first cohort of 500 to 700 subjects, a separate validation cohort made up of 120 or so different subjects was used. To predict cytomegalovirus infection status, the study combined high-throughput TCR immunosequencing, statistical association of individual TCRs with disease status, and machine learning. To study patterns of TCR occurrence, a later analysis re-analyzed previously published TCR beta repertoires from several hundred donors and added high-resolution HLA genotyping. The later analysis used no new phenotypic data to find candidate immune exposures, relying instead on TCR beta sequences and their occurrence across donors. An earlier analysis of 500 to 650 of the donors applied high-throughput TCR beta sequencing to assess whether each TCR beta V gene segment acted as functional or pseudogenic. Donor age, sex, ethnicity and CMV serostatus were collected together with the repertoire data. In a later genetic analysis, genome-wide SNP genotypes for about three fifths of the roughly 670 donors were used, and that subset was treated as a discovery cohort. All discovery cohort repertoires had been generated using a single sequencing platform. HLA typing covered class I and class II loci at four-digit resolution. The number of donors typed differed by locus, with roughly 620-640 for A, B, C, DRB1 and DQB1, roughly 550 for DQA1, over 600 for DPA1, and around 460 for DPB1. Because of strong linkage in the cohort, roughly five DR-DQ haplotypes were treated as single units for association and clustering. Among 398 genotyped donors of the cohort, an average of approximately 230,000 unique TCR beta nucleotide sequences were sequenced per donor, around 18% of them non-productive. The paper as a whole reports these results and caveats: Because some donors lacked HLA typing at each locus, the association tests relied only on the typed subset. In an earlier analysis of approximately 590 of the donors, most TCR beta V segments were observed in productive rearrangements about 87% or about 30% of the time, broadly matching IMGT annotations. According to a later analysis, TCR association rates differed among HLA loci, with DRB1 alleles showing the most associated TCRs and HLA-C alleles showing the fewest. Linkage disequilibrium might explain the correlated functional status among segregating V segments, but an unknown experimental factor could not be excluded. The earlier analysis of approximately 540 of the donors excluded seventeen rarely observed V segments, including chromosome 9 orphons, because counts were too low. Presence/absence analyses assumed roughly uniform sequencing depth across donors, an assumption that may not hold. In both the original and validation cohorts, the classifier was reported to diagnose cytomegalovirus status with high specificity and sensitivity. A group of highly shared sequence variants was considered likely to be a technical artifact of the sequencing pipeline. V-gene and J-gene trimming of TCR beta chains was associated with a missense DCLRE1C variant in a later genetic analysis, and the association was replicated in an independent cohort. Some IMGT-functional V segments, including TRBV6-2 and TRBV6-3, could not be told apart with the 87-base-pair reads, so those segments were excluded. A few of the identified cytomegalovirus-associated TCR beta chains were confirmed in vitro to be specific for cytomegalovirus antigens. It was suggested by the authors that the approach could potentially be generalized to other disease states and immunological phenotypes. At a false discovery rate of 0.05, a later analysis linked around 15,000 TCR beta sequences to specific HLA alleles. Most TCR sequences were observed very rarely across donors, whereas some public TCRs were present in many individuals. The only immune exposure information available for the cohort was CMV serostatus. When HLA alleles, especially DR and DQ, strongly co-occurred, TCR associations were difficult to assign to individual alleles. Compared with equally common non-associated chains, HLA-associated TCR beta chains in a later analysis were more clonally expanded and had lower generation probabilities. According to a later analysis, parvovirus B19, influenza, CMV and Epstein-Barr virus appeared linked to several top co-occurrence clusters. This cohort had only TCR beta chains sequenced, and the lack of alpha or paired-chain data limited which features could be detected. A further reported finding was that TCR beta sequences accurately predicted the HLA-A and HLA-B alleles for most subjects in the first cohort. Compared with the approximately 670-donor mean, donors in an Asian-associated ancestry cluster had fewer N-insertions in productive TCRs, according to a later genetic analysis. In the study, some 160 TCR beta chains were listed as associated with cytomegalovirus. A later analysis found that most CMV-associated TCR beta chains appeared HLA-restricted, with HLA associations seemingly driven largely by CMV exposure.

As encoded in the germline V gene, CDR1 is SQVTM while CDR2 is ANQGSEA. Compared with germline, V lacks 3 bases and J lacks 3 bases; bases without a gene match: 6. Inclusive of the bounding cysteine and phenylalanine, the CDR3 is 14 residues long. The retained sequence is limited to the CDR3, 42 bases, with the frame set at the first base. Library preparation employed the immunoSEQ multiplex PCR assay. A mixture of 60 forward primers for TCR Vbeta segments and 13 reverse primers for TCR Jbeta segments was used in the multiplex PCR. The CDR3 region of rearranged TCR beta genes was amplified from genomic DNA with a multiplex PCR assay. The Illumina HiSeq System was used to sequence the amplified TCR beta libraries as 87-base-pair reads. On the authors' methods: In a later analysis, around 80 million unique TCR beta chains were counted across the 500 to 850 repertoires, and roughly 10 million of these chains were shared by at least two donors. Raw reads were error-corrected and collapsed into unique sequences by a nearest-neighbor algorithm in which closely related sequences were merged to remove PCR and sequencing errors. CDR3 sequences were aligned to IMGT reference sequences to assign V, D and J gene segments. Each retained sequence needed at least a six-nucleotide match to both a V gene segment and a J gene segment. Rearrangements were called productive when the CDR3 lacked stop codons and stayed in frame with V and J; all others were non-productive. Following IMGT convention, CDR3 was defined as the stretch from the second conserved V-encoded cysteine up to the conserved J-encoded phenylalanine. Sequences without an unambiguous match to a single V gene segment were excluded from the earlier analysis of several hundred of the donors. An earlier analysis of over 450 of the donors classified V segments as functional when productive rearrangements were above 56.7% and as segregating when the standard deviation between donors was above 5%. A statistical classification framework was built to diagnose cytomegalovirus status from the catalog of TCR beta chain sequences. V and J gene assignment, in a later analysis, came from comparing TCR nucleotide sequences with IMGT/GENE-DB human TR gene sequences. Using the TCRdist pipeline, a later analysis assigned CDR3 sequences along with most-parsimonious VDJ recombination scenarios. In a later analysis, every TCR beta chain was defined by the combination of its CDR3 amino acid sequence and its V-gene family, and reads without a unique V-gene family were dropped. As a way to deal with suspected cross-contamination and a sequencing artifact, a later analysis dropped under 600 nucleotide sequences that were highly shared and had low generation probability. For each public chain, a later analysis derived a clonal expansion index from normalized ranks of inferred template counts within each repertoire. A later analysis computed generation probabilities with a VDJ recombination model fitted to out-of-frame rearrangements, and checked the results against IGoR. Hypergeometric tests were used in a later analysis to score TCR-TCR, TCR-HLA and TCR-CMV co-occurrence, with a repertoire-size bias correction applied to the TCR pairs. A later analysis estimated false discovery rates by permuting HLA or CMV assignments 20 times. In a later analysis, co-occurring TCRs were grouped with DBSCAN, and TCRdist sequence similarity was added when clustering was performed within HLA-allele-positive subsets. Repertoires with fewer than 30,000 or more than 120,000 public chains, plus five repertoires with anomalous nucleotide sharing, were excluded from co-occurrence clustering. TCRdb limited this immuneACCESS table to in-frame rearrangements with V and J called. A share of clones is missing; checked studies link under half to unresolved V genes, and the rest is unexplained. The DNA gave D and trimming, while V, J and clone size come from that table. The sample yields roughly 100,000 clones; around 15% were counted once. The top ten clonotypes cover roughly 0.8% of the sample.

This clone was detected only a few times. Its antigen has not been determined. Base qualities are not provided; no much larger clone lies one nucleotide away. In total, roughly 670 healthy bone marrow donors made up the cohort. All cohort members were sampled while nominally healthy, although unrecorded immune exposures were likely present. The donor tested CMV seronegative and was one of the 352 seronegative cohort members. Every donor gave a peripheral blood sample, and the peripheral blood mononuclear cells from that sample were used for TCR beta sequencing. Genomic DNA extraction from the blood cell samples was performed with the Qiagen DNeasy Blood Extraction Kit.

The sequenced sample consisted of PBMCs. The chain was built from TRBV29-1 and TRBJ2-3; 7 nucleotides in the junction match TRBD2. The sequence was collected from a female donor in good health and CMV-seronegative. The CDR3 region: CSVDLRRGTDTQYF. The DNA sequence reads TGCAGCGTTGATCTTCGGCGGGGGACAGATACGCAGTATTTT.